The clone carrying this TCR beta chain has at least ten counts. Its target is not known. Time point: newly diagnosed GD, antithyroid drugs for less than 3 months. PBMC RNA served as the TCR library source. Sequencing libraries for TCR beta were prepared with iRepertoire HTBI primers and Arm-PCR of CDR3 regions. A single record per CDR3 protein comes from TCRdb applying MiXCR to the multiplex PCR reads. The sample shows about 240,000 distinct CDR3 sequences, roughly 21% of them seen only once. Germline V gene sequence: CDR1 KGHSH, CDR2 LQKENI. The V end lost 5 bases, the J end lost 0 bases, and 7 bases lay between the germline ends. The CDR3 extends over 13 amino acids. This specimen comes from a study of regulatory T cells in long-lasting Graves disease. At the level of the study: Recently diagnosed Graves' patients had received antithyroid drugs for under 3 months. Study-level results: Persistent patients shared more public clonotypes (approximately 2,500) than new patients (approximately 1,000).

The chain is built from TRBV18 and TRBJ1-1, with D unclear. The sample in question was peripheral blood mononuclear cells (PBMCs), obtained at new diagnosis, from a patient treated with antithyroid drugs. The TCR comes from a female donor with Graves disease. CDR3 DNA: TGTGCCAGCTCAGTTATGGTGAACACTGAAGCTTTCTTT. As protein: CASSVMVNTEAFF.